Listed below are T cell receptor beta chains from one sample, sequenced in a study of OX40 agonist ivuxolimab in advanced cancers. This table comes from immunoSEQ multiplex PCR, and its TCRdb copy is limited to in-frame clones, with some not included. The sample has approximately 70,000 clones, approximately 94% seen once; the top ten hold about a sixth. Sequences were derived from CD4+ or CD8+ T cells sorted from blood, sampled in a trial of the OX40 agonist ivuxolimab. Receptors were obtained from an adult with an advanced solid tumor such as melanoma, head and neck, liver or kidney cancer. Each CDR3 is given with its conserved first and last residue. The order of the fields is V gene, D gene, J gene, clone size, CDR3 DNA, CDR3 protein. The D gene is left open where the match is weak. A row's size may be missing; if present it is once, few, many or a size class.

>TRBV6-6|.|TRBJ2-1|.
TGTGCCAGCAGTTATAAGGCGGGGTGGTTCTTC
CASSYKAGWFF
>TRBV27|.|TRBJ2-7|.
TGTGCCAGCAGTTTACGACCAGGGGCCTACGAGCAGTACTTC
CASSLRPGAYEQYF
>TRBV6-1|.|TRBJ2-3|.
TGTGCCAGTATAGAGGTCCAGCGGGGCACAGATACGCAGTATTTT
CASIEVQRGTDTQYF
>TRBV28|.|TRBJ1-1|.
TGTGCCAGCAGCTCCGAACAGGTGAACACTGAAGCTTTCTTT
CASSSEQVNTEAFF
>TRBV7-9|TRBD2|TRBJ2-1|.
TGTGCCAGCAGCTTACCGTGGACTAGCGGGGGCAATGAGCAGTTCTTC
CASSLPWTSGGNEQFF
>TRBV9|.|TRBJ1-5|.
TGTGCCAGCAGCGGCGGTCAGCCCCAGCATTTT
CASSGGQPQHF
>TRBV10-3|.|TRBJ2-2|.
TGTGCCATCAGTGATTTTCGGGGGCAGAACACCGGGGAGCTGTTTTTT
CAISDFRGQNTGELFF
>TRBV21-1|.|TRBJ1-4|.
TGTGCCAGCAGCAAAGACAGTCCGGGCGGTGAAAAACTGTTTTTT
CASSKDSPGGEKLFF
>TRBV4-1|TRBD1|TRBJ2-1|.
TGCGCCAGCAGCCCACAGGCGACAGGGGGCGTCAATGAGCAGTTCTTC
CASSPQATGGVNEQFF
>TRBV30|TRBD2|TRBJ2-7|.
TGTGCCTGGGGGACTAGCGGCTACGAGCAGTACTTC
CAWGTSGYEQYF
>TRBV29-1|TRBD1|TRBJ1-4|.
TGCAGCGTTGAAGAGCGGGGACAGGGGAATGAAAAACTGTTTTTT
CSVEERGQGNEKLFF
>TRBV5-4|.|TRBJ1-1|.
TGTGCCAGCAGCTTCCGCGGAAGCCCTGAAGCTTTCTTT
CASSFRGSPEAFF
>TRBV5-1|.|TRBJ1-2|.
TGCGCCAGCAGCAACGACTATGGCTACACCTTC
CASSNDYGYTF
>TRBV7-6|.|TRBJ1-1|few
TGTGCCAGCAGCTTGTACACGGATGGGACTGAAGCTTTCTTT
CASSLYTDGTEAFF
>TRBV6-6|.|TRBJ2-7|.
TGTGCCAGCAGTTACGGGACGGACTACGAGCAGTACTTC
CASSYGTDYEQYF
>TRBV11-2|TRBD1|TRBJ2-7|.
TGTGCCAGCAGCTTAGCAGGGGCAGGGGGTTACTACGAGCAGTACTTC
CASSLAGAGGYYEQYF
>TRBV5-1|TRBD1|TRBJ1-5|.
TGCGCCAGCAGCTTACAGGGGGGAGGCAATCAGCCCCAGCATTTT
CASSLQGGGNQPQHF
>TRBV27|TRBD1|TRBJ2-7|.
TGTGCCAGCAGTTTACGGACAGGGACCTACGAGCAGTACTTC
CASSLRTGTYEQYF
>TRBV5-5|.|TRBJ2-7|once
TGTGCCAGCAGCCCAGTAGGCGACACGAGCTCCTACGAGCAGTACTTC
CASSPVGDTSSYEQYF
>TRBV4-1|TRBD1|TRBJ1-1|once
TGCGCCAGCAGCCGGGACAGGGGGACGGGAACTGAAGCTTTCTTT
CASSRDRGTGTEAFF
>TRBV4-1|TRBD2|TRBJ2-1|.
TGCGCCAGCCTCTCTACGGGACTAGCGGGCAATGAGCAGTTCTTC
CASLSTGLAGNEQFF
>TRBV5-1|TRBD1|TRBJ2-7|.
TGCGCCAGCGGCCGGGACAGGGGATTTGGCGAGCAGTACTTC
CASGRDRGFGEQYF
>TRBV5-8|.|TRBJ2-5|.
TGTGCCAGCAGTTCGGACTCCGCGGGCGGAGAGACCCAGTACTTC
CASSSDSAGGETQYF
>TRBV4-1|TRBD2|TRBJ2-7|.
TGCGCCAGCAGCCAAGATCCGACGGGAGGACACCTCTCCTACGAGCAGTACTTC
CASSQDPTGGHLSYEQYF
>TRBV11-2|.|TRBJ2-7|.
TGTGCCAGCAGCTCAGTGTCCCATAGCGGTTGGCCCTACGAGCAGTACTTC
CASSSVSHSGWPYEQYF
>TRBV11-3|TRBD2|TRBJ2-1|.
TGTGCCAGCAGCATCCCTGGGGAGGGGAATGAGCAGTTCTTC
CASSIPGEGNEQFF
>TRBV28|TRBD2|TRBJ2-7|.
TGTGCCAGCAGTCAACTAGCGGGGGGCCCCTACGAGCAGTACTTC
CASSQLAGGPYEQYF
>TRBV6-6|.|TRBJ1-1|.
TGTGCCAGCAGTTATGACGTGCGCGGAACTGAAGCTTTCTTT
CASSYDVRGTEAFF
>TRBV29-1|.|TRBJ1-2|.
TGCAGCGTTGTAATGGGACAAAGCTATGGCTACACCTTC
CSVVMGQSYGYTF
>TRBV5-6|TRBD1|TRBJ1-5|.
TGTGCCAGCAGCCCGGGGGGACAGTTAGGCAATCAGCCCCAGCATTTT
CASSPGGQLGNQPQHF
>TRBV7-8|.|TRBJ1-1|.
TGTGCCAGCAGCTTAGACGCCAGGCCGACCACTGAAGCTTTCTTT
CASSLDARPTTEAFF
>TRBV2|.|TRBJ2-1|.
TGTGCCAGCACTCTCCGGCGGGACCCGAGCTCCTACAATGAGCAGTTCTTC
CASTLRRDPSSYNEQFF
>TRBV29-1|.|TRBJ2-2|.
TGCAGCGCCCTACGGGACAACACCGGGGAGCTGTTTTTT
CSALRDNTGELFF
>TRBV7-6|TRBD1|TRBJ1-3|once
TGTGCCAGCAGCTTAGCAAGACAGGGGACTGGAAACACCATATATTTT
CASSLARQGTGNTIYF
>TRBV7-6|.|TRBJ1-6|.
TGTGCCAGCAGCGTAGGAAGCGCGGGTGATAATTCACCCCTCCACTTT
CASSVGSAGDNSPLHF